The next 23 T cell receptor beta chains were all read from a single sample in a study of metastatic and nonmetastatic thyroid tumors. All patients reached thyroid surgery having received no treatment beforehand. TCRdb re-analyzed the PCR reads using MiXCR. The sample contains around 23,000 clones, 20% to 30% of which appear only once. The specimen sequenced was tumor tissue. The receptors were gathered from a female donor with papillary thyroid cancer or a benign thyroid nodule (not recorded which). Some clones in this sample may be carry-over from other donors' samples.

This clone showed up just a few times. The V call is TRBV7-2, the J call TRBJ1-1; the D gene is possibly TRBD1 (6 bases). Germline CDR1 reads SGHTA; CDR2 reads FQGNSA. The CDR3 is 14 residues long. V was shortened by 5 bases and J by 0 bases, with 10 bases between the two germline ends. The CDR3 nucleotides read TGTGCCAGCAGCGTCTACAGGGTGAACACTGAAGCTTTCTTT. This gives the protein CASSVYRVNTEAFF.

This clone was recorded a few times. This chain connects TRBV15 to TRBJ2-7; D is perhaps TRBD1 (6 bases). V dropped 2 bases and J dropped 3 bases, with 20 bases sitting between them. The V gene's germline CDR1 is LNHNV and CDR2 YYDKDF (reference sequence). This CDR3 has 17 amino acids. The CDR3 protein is CATSRTRDIPANYEQYF. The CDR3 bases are TGTGCCACCAGCAGAACTAGGGACATCCCCGCTAACTACGAGCAGTACTTC.

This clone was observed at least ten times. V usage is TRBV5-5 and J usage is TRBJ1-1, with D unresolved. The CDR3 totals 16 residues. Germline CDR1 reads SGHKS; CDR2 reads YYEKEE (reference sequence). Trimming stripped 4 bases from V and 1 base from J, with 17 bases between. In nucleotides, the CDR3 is TGTGCCAGCAGCCCCGGCCGTTCCACTGGGAACACTGAAGCTTTCTTT. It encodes CASSPGRSTGNTEAFF.

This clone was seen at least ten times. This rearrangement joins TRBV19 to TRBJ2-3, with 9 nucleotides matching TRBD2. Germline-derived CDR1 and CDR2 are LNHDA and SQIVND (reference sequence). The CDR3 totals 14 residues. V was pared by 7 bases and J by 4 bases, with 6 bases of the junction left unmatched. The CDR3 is CASNTRGGADTQYF. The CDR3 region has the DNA TGTGCCAGTAATACGCGGGGGGGGGCAGATACGCAGTATTTT.

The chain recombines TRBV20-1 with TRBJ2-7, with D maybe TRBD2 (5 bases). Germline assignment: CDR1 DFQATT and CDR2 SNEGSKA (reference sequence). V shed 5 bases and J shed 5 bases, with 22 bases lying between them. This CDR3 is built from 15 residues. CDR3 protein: CSASRAVGGSDEQYF. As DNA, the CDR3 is TGCAGTGCTTCACGGGCAGTCGGAGGATCGGACGAGCAGTACTTC.

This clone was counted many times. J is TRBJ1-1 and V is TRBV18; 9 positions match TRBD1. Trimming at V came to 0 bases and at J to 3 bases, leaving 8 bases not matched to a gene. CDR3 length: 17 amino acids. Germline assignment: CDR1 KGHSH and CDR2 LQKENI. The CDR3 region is CASSPPNRDRVDTEAFF. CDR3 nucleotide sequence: TGTGCCAGCTCACCACCCAACCGGGACAGGGTTGACACTGAAGCTTTCTTT.

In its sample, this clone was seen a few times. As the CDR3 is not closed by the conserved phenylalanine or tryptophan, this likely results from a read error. The CDR3 DNA sequence: TGTGCAAGGACGTCGGTGGAAGGAAGTTCACCACTCCACCTT. Protein product: CARTSVEGSSPLHL. The chain employs TRBV10-3 and TRBJ1-6; D gene ambiguous. The CDR3 covers 14 residues. The V gene's germline CDR1 is ENHRY and CDR2 SYGVKD.

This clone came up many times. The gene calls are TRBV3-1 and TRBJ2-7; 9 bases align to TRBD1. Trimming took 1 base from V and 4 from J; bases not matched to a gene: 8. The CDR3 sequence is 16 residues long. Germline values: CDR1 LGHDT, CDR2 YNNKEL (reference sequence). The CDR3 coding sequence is TGTGCCAGCAGCCAAGCGGTAGGGACAGGGCTTTACGAGCAGTACTTC. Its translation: CASSQAVGTGLYEQYF.

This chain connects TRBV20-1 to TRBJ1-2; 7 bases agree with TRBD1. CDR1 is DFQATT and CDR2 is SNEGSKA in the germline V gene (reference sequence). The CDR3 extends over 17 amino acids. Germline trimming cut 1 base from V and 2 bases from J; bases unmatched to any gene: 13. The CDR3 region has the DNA TGCAGTGCTAGAGGTCTTGGAGGGGGACAGTGGAACTATGGCTACACCTTC. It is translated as CSARGLGGGQWNYGYTF.

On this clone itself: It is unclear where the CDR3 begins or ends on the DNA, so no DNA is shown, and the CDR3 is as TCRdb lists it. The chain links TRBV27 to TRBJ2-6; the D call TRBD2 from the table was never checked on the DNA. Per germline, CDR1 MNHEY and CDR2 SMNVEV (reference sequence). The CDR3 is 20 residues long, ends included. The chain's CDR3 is CASSLYGVVARGSGANVLTF.

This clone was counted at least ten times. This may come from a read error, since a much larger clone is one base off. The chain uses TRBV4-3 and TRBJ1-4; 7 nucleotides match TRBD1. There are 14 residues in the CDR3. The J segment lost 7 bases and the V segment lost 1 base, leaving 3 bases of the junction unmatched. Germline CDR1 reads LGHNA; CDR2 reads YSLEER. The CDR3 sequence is CASSQVQGGEKLFF. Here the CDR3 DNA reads TGCGCCAGCAGCCAAGTGCAGGGGGGTGAAAAACTGTTTTTT.

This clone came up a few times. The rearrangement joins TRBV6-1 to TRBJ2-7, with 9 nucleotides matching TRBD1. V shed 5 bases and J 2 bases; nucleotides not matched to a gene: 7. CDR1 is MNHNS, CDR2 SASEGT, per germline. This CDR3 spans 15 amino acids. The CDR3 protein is CASSQDRGRPYEQYF. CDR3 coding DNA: TGTGCCAGCAGTCAAGACAGGGGGAGACCCTACGAGCAGTACTTC.

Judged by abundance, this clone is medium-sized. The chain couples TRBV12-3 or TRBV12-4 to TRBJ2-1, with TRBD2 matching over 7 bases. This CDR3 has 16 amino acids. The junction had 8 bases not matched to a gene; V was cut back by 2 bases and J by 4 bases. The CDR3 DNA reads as TGTGCCAGCAGTTTAATTCGGGGGAGGGTATACAATGAGCAGTTCTTC. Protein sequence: CASSLIRGRVYNEQFF.

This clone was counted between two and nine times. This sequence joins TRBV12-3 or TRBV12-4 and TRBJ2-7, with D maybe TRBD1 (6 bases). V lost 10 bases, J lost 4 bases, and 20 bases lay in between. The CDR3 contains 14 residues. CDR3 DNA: TGTGCCATCATTTCGACAGGCCCGCTTTACGAGCAGTACTTC. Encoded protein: CAIISTGPLYEQYF.

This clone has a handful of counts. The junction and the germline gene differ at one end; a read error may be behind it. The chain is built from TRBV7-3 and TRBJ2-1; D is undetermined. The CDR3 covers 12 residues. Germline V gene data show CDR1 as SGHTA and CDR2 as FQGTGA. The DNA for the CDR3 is TGTGCCATCAGCTTCAGTGGCAATGAGCATTTCTTC. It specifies CAISFSGNEHFF.

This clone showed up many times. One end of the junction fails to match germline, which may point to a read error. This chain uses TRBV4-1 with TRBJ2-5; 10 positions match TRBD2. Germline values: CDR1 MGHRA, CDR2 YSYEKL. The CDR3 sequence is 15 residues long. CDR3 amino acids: CASSQEGTSVEPQYF. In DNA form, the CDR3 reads TGCGCCAGCAGCCAAGAGGGGACTAGCGTAGAGCCCCAGTACTTC.

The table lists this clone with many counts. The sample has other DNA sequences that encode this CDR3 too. The CDR3 sequence: CASSVRGDDSYEQYF. The CDR3 DNA follows: TGTGCCAGCAGCGTACGAGGGGACGACTCCTACGAGCAGTACTTC. The gene calls are TRBV9 and TRBJ2-7; D is tentatively TRBD1 or TRBD2 (5 bases each). The V gene lost 1 base and the J gene lost 0 bases, with 11 bases spanning the gap. Germline CDR1 and CDR2: SGDLS and YYNGEE. This CDR3 is built from 15 residues.

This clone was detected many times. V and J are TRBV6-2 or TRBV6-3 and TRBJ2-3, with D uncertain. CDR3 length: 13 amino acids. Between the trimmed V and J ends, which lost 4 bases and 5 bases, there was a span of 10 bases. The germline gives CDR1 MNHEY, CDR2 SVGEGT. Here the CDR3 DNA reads TGTGCCAGCAGTTTAGGTGGGCTAGATACGCAGTATTTT. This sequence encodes CASSLGGLDTQYF.

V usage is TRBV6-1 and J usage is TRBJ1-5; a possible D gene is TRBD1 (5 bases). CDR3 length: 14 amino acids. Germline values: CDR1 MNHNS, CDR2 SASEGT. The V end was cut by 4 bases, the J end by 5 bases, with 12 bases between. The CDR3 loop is CASSGTWSDQPQHF. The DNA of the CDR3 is TGTGCCAGCAGTGGGACATGGTCTGATCAGCCCCAGCATTTT.

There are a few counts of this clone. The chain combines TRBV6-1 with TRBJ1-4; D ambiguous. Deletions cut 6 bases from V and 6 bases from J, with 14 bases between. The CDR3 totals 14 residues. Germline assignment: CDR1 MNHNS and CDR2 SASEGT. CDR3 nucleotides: TGTGCCAGCAGGAGTGCAGGTGGAGATGAAAAACTGTTTTTT. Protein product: CASRSAGGDEKLFF.

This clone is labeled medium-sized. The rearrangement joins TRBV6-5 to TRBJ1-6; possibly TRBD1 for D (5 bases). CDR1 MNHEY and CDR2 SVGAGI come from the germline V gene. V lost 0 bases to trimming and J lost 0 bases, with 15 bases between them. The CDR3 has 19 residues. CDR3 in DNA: TGTGCCAGCAGTTACTCCCGCCCCGCAGGGAGCTCCTATAATTCACCCCTCCACTTT. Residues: CASSYSRPAGSSYNSPLHF.

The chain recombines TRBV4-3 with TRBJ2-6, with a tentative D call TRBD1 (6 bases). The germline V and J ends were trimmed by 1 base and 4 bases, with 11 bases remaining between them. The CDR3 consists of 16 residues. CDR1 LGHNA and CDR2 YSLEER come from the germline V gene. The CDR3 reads CASSQVQGPGANVLTF. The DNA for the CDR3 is TGCGCCAGCAGCCAAGTGCAGGGGCCCGGGGCCAACGTCCTGACTTTC.

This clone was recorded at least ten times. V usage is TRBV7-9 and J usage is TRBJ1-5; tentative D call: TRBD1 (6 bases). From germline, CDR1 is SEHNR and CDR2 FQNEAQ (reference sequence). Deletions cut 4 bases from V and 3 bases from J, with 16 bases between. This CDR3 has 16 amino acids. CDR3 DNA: TGTGCCAGCAGCTCCCGCCAGGACAGAATCAATCAGCCCCAGCATTTT. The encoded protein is CASSSRQDRINQPQHF.